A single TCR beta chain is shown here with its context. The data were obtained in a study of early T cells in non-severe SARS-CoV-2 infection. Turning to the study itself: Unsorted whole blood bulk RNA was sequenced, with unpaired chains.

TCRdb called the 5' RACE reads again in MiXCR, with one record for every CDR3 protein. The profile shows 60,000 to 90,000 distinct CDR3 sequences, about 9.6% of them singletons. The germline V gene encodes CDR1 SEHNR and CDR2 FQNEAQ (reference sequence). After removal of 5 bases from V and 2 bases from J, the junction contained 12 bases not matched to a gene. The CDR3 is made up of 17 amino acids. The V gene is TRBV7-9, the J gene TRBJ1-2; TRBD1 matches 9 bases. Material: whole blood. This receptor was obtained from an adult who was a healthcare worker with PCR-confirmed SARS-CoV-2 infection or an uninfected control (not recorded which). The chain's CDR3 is CASSPGTGPDRNYGYTF. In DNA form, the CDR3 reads TGTGCCAGCAGCCCAGGGACAGGGCCCGATAGAAACTATGGCTACACCTTC.